The present TCR beta chain was sequenced within a study of regulatory T cells in long-lasting Graves disease. Study-wide findings and caveats: Persistent disease samples used TRBV28, TRBJ1-2 and TRBJ2-5 preferentially.

iRepertoire HTBI primers and Arm-PCR of CDR3 regions built TCR beta libraries. In the study's own analysis: Samples jointly harbored roughly 60 TRBV and fewer than 15 TRBJ segments. A single record per CDR3 protein comes from TCRdb applying MiXCR to the multiplex PCR reads. The V and J calls were not made by the authors but by TCRdb's processing. This sample has about 560,000 distinct CDR3 sequences, with 16% found just once. V shed 3 bases, J shed 4 bases, and the junction held 5 bases outside the gene matches. This CDR3 is 15 amino acids long. The germline V gene encodes CDR1 LNHDA and CDR2 SQIVND (reference sequence). As for time point: newly diagnosed GD, antithyroid drugs for less than 3 months. With RNA extracted from PBMCs as input, the TCR library was made. As concerns this clonotype: Its target is not known.

This same sample was also part of a study on T cells in Graves' hyperthyroidism and ophthalmopathy. From that study: Most thyroid clonotypes that were expanded above 0.001 also turned up in blood.

The sequencing here drew on peripheral blood mononuclear cells (PBMCs), taken at new diagnosis, from a patient treated with antithyroid drugs. The chain recombines TRBV19 with TRBJ2-7; 11 positions match TRBD2. The TCR comes from a young man with Graves disease. Here the CDR3 DNA reads TGTGCCAGTAGTATCACTAGCGGGAGTATGTACGAGCAGTACTTC. This codes for CASSITSGSMYEQYF.